The 29 T cell receptor beta chains given below trace back to one sample, sequenced in a study of CXCR3 chemokines and chemotherapy response in bladder cancer (dated by TCRdb to 2021 to 2024). Receptor amplification or capture employed PCR. Sequenced on an Illumina HiSeq 2500. Starting from the raw public reads, TCRdb applied fastp trimming at Q25, assembled clones with MiXCR and retained in-frame beta chains. Merged by CDR3 protein, the rows form single entries marked with the most common genes and DNA. The sample profile shows a few thousand distinct CDR3 sequences; roughly a sixth of them were found once. The ten biggest clones cover roughly a quarter of the sample. This sample was taken from a patient whose treatment included neoadjuvant chemotherapy. The receptors shown here come from a human donor with bladder cancer that did not respond to neoadjuvant chemotherapy.

As concerns this clonotype: This probably arose from a read error, given a far larger clone one base away. This chain links TRBV10-3 with TRBJ1-6; tentatively, D is TRBD1 (6 bases). Per germline, CDR1 ENHRY and CDR2 SYGVKD. The CDR3 has 16 amino acids. CDR3 DNA: TGTGCCAGCAGTTCAACAGGGAGGTCCTATAATTCACCCCTCCACTTT. This encodes CASSSTGRSYNSPLHF.

In its sample, this clonotype ranks as medium-sized (0.01 to 0.1%). This rearrangement joins TRBV18 to TRBJ1-1; no clear D. CDR3 length: 13 residues. Germline V lookup: CDR1 KGHSH, CDR2 LQKENI. V was shortened by 5 bases and J by 1 base, with 8 bases between the two germline ends. The CDR3 nucleotides read TGTGCCAGCTCAAGGGTTGAGAACACTGAAGCTTTCTTT. Protein sequence: CASSRVENTEAFF.

The table lists this clonotype with many counts. The chain joins TRBV15 to TRBJ2-5, with 8 bases identical to TRBD1. Germline V gene lookup returns CDR1 LNHNV and CDR2 YYDKDF (reference sequence). The length of the CDR3 is 16 residues. With V trimmed by 5 bases and J by 2 bases, 10 bases remained unmatched. The CDR3 DNA is TGTGCCACCAGCGAACCGGGACAGGTTATTCAAGAGACCCAGTACTTC. Translation gives CATSEPGQVIQETQYF.

A note on this clonotype: This is likely an artifact of a read error, given a far larger clone one base away. This chain uses TRBV6-6 with TRBJ2-4, with TRBD2 as a possible D gene (5 bases). V was cut by 5 bases and J by 13 bases, with 27 bases left in between. Per germline, CDR1 MNHNY and CDR2 SVGAGI (reference sequence). The CDR3 is 16 amino acids. CDR3 loop: CASSPSGSYSLDEQYF. CDR3 bases: TGTGCCAGCAGTCCCTCGGGAAGTTATTCTCTGGATGAGCAGTACTTC.

By proportion, this clonotype is medium-sized. CDR3 coding DNA: TGTGCCAGCATTTCCGGGACAGGGGGCTTCGTGTCCGGGGAGCTGTTTTTT. It yields the protein CASISGTGGFVSGELFF. The chain couples TRBV6-2 or TRBV6-3 to TRBJ2-2, with 12 positions matching TRBD1. In germline, CDR1 is MNHEY, CDR2 SVGEGT. V was clipped by 7 bases and J by 6 bases; unmatched bases: 12. The CDR3 runs 17 residues.

This clonotype was observed at least ten times. This sequence joins TRBV9 and TRBJ2-2, with 8 positions matching TRBD2. This CDR3 is 16 amino acids long. Trimming cost V 0 bases and J 7 bases; bases outside gene matches: 8. CDR1 SGDLS and CDR2 YYNGEE come from the germline V gene. The CDR3 loop is CASSVAGGYLIGELFF. In DNA, the CDR3 is TGTGCCAGCAGCGTAGCGGGGGGGTATCTGATCGGGGAGCTGTTTTTT. The variable domain in full, completed from reference TRBV9 and TRBJ2-2, reads DSGVTQTPKHLITATGQRVTLRCSPRSGDLSVYWYQQSLDQGLQFLIQYYNGEERAKGNILERFSAQQFPDLHSELNLSSLELGDSALYFCASSVAGGYLIGELFFGEGSRLTVL.

This clonotype has ten or more counts. The chain recombines TRBV6-5 with TRBJ2-7, with unresolved D. Deletions cut 0 bases from V and 2 bases from J, with 11 bases between. The CDR3 covers 15 residues. The germline V gene encodes CDR1 MNHEY and CDR2 SVGAGI. In nucleotides, the CDR3 is TGTGCCAGCAGTTACTCTTCCCAGGCAGCCTACGAGCAGTACTTC. Translating it yields CASSYSSQAAYEQYF.

In regard to this clonotype: With a much larger clone just one base away, this may be a read error. This chain joins TRBV27 and TRBJ2-7; weak D call: TRBD2 (5 bases). The CDR3 covers 14 residues. Per germline, CDR1 MNHEY and CDR2 SMNVEV (reference sequence). V lost 5 bases and J 0 bases, leaving 11 bases between the germline ends. The CDR3 spells CASSLEGSSYEQYF. The CDR3 nucleotides read TGTGCCAGCAGTCTCGAGGGTAGCTCCTACGAGCAGTACTTC.

This clonotype was detected ten times or more. The chain couples TRBV11-2 to TRBJ1-1, with a weak D call TRBD1 (5 bases). The CDR3 extends over 14 amino acids. The V end lost 3 bases, the J end lost 3 bases, and 11 bases lay between the germline ends. Germline values: CDR1 SGHAT, CDR2 FQNNGV. CDR3 residues: CASSFTGKDTEAFF. The CDR3 DNA follows: TGTGCCAGCAGCTTTACAGGCAAGGACACTGAAGCTTTCTTT.

This clonotype is large by share. CDR3 bases: TGTGCCAGCAGTTACGCGGGGGGGCAGGATGAGCAGTTCTTC. This codes for CASSYAGGQDEQFF. The V call is TRBV6-2 or TRBV6-3, the J call TRBJ2-1; 9 positions agree with TRBD2. V lost 2 bases and J lost 8; bases outside the gene matches: 4. The CDR3 loop spans 14 amino acids. Looked up from germline, CDR1 is MNHEY and CDR2 is SVGEGT.

Only one count was recorded for this clonotype. CDR3 amino acids: CASSLEQRQPQHF. The CDR3 coding sequence is TGTGCCAGCAGCTTGGAGCAGAGGCAGCCCCAGCATTTT. V is TRBV5-5 and J is TRBJ1-5, with D unresolved. Trimming took off 0 bases at V and 7 bases at J, with 8 bases between the two ends. The germline CDR1 and CDR2 sequences are SGHKS and YYEKEE (reference sequence). This CDR3 comprises 13 residues.

This clonotype is medium-sized within its sample. The genes are TRBV19 and TRBJ1-1; D gene ambiguous. The CDR3 totals 13 residues. V shed 3 bases and J shed 4 bases, with 9 bases lying between them. Germline CDR1 LNHDA, CDR2 SQIVND (reference sequence). CDR3 sequence reads: CASSMEAGTEAFF. In DNA form, the CDR3 reads TGTGCCAGTAGTATGGAAGCGGGCACTGAAGCTTTCTTT.

Note on this clonotype: This is likely an artifact of a read error, given a far larger clone one base away. The chain uses TRBV7-4 and TRBJ2-1; perhaps TRBD2 as D (5 bases). The CDR3 contains 15 residues. The germline V gene encodes CDR1 SGHVT and CDR2 SQSDAQ. The CDR3 reads CAGSLASGGYNEQFF. The CDR3 DNA reads TGTGCCGGCAGCTTAGCATCAGGAGGCTACAATGAGCAGTTCTTC.

This clonotype is deemed medium-sized (0.01 to 0.1%). This chain joins TRBV6-6 and TRBJ1-5; weak D call: TRBD1 (6 bases). V was pared by 8 bases and J by 7 bases, with 12 bases between. Germline V gives CDR1 MNHNY, CDR2 SVGAGI (reference sequence). The CDR3 runs 12 residues. The CDR3 nucleotides are TGTGCCAGCGAAGGGGGGGCCCAGCCCCAGCATTTT. This encodes CASEGGAQPQHF.

Details on this clonotype: It is likely a read error: a sequence one base away is far more abundant. This chain uses TRBV19 with TRBJ2-1; 7 bases align to TRBD2. Trimming took 5 bases from V and 10 from J; bases not matched to a gene: 8. This CDR3 contains 13 residues. CDR1 and CDR2 (germline): LNHDA, SQIVND (reference sequence). In DNA form, the CDR3 reads TGTGCCAGTAGTCCGCGGCGGGGGAACGAGCAGTTCTTC. This codes for CASSPRRGNEQFF.

On this clonotype itself: A far larger clone is one base from this, pointing to a likely read error. This chain uses TRBV10-3 with TRBJ2-7, with 9 bases fitting TRBD1. The CDR3 totals 15 residues. V trimming: 5 bases; J trimming: 5 bases; junction bases outside the gene matches: 10. Germline CDR1 ENHRY, CDR2 SYGVKD. CDR3 loop: CAISYHRDRVHEQYF. In DNA form, the CDR3 reads TGTGCCATCAGTTACCACCGGGACAGGGTCCACGAGCAGTACTTC.

This clonotype is medium-sized (0.01 to 0.1%). The rearrangement joins TRBV6-1 to TRBJ1-2; no firm D call. This CDR3 has 13 residues. V dropped 2 bases and J dropped 4 bases, with 8 bases sitting between them. CDR1 and CDR2 (germline): MNHNS, SASEGT. The CDR3 DNA sequence: TGTGCCAGCAGTGAAAGGGTCCTCTATGGCTACACCTTC. Its protein is CASSERVLYGYTF.

By share of the sample, this clonotype is medium-sized. This rearrangement joins TRBV19 to TRBJ1-4; D ambiguous. CDR3 length: 15 amino acids. From germline, CDR1 is LNHDA and CDR2 SQIVND (reference sequence). V shed 4 bases and J shed 10 bases, with 19 bases lying between them. The CDR3 here is CASSTSDTRAGKLFF. In DNA, the CDR3 is TGTGCCAGTAGTACCTCGGATACCCGGGCCGGAAAACTGTTTTTT.

This clonotype was seen repeatedly, ten times or more. The V gene is TRBV28, the J gene TRBJ1-4; 9 nucleotides agree with TRBD1. With V trimmed by 4 bases and J by 6 bases, 3 bases remained unmatched. Germline CDR1 MDHEN, CDR2 SYDVKM. This CDR3 region has 14 residues. CDR3 sequence (DNA): TGTGCCAGCAGTTCCGGGACAGGGCATGAAAAACTGTTTTTT. It is translated as CASSSGTGHEKLFF.

This clonotype was seen ten or more times. The chain carries TRBV19 and TRBJ2-7, with unresolved D. The CDR3 sequence is 14 residues long. Trimming took 6 bases from V and 4 from J, leaving 16 bases between them. CDR1 is LNHDA and CDR2 is SQIVND in the germline V gene (reference sequence). CDR3 protein: CASSPVLGLYEQYF. In DNA, the CDR3 is TGTGCCAGTAGCCCAGTTCTAGGGCTGTACGAGCAGTACTTC.

This clonotype was observed many times. The chain recombines TRBV11-2 with TRBJ2-5; no clear D. CDR3 length: 11 residues. CDR1 is SGHAT, CDR2 FQNNGV, per germline. Trimming cost V 5 bases and J 5 bases, with 6 bases left between them. The CDR3 region is CASSLGETQYF. For the CDR3, the DNA is TGTGCCAGCAGCCTCGGGGAGACCCAGTACTTC. The variable domain in full, completed from reference TRBV11-2 and TRBJ2-5, reads EAGVAQSPRYKIIEKRQSVAFWCNPISGHATLYWYQQILGQGPKLLIQFQNNGVVDDSQLPKDRFSAERLKGVDSTLKIQPAKLEDSAVYLCASSLGETQYFGPGTRLLVL.

This clonotype qualifies as large. J is TRBJ2-1 and V is TRBV19, with D perhaps matching TRBD2 (6 bases). V was cut by 5 bases and J by 9 bases, with 17 bases left in between. Germline V gene lookup returns CDR1 LNHDA and CDR2 SQIVND (reference sequence). The CDR3 consists of 14 residues. CDR3 bases: TGTGCCAGTAGTTATAGTGGAGGGCTGGCTGAGCAGTTCTTC. Its translation is CASSYSGGLAEQFF.

This clonotype was observed at least ten times. The chain has TRBV12-3 or TRBV12-4 and TRBJ1-5, with D maybe TRBD1 (5 bases). CDR3 length equals 14 residues. V lost 5 bases to trimming and J lost 7 bases, with 15 bases between them. CDR3 DNA: TGTGCCAGCAGTCCGTCGGGACCGGGACAGCCCCAGCATTTT. It yields the protein CASSPSGPGQPQHF.

This clonotype is medium-sized within its sample. The chain combines TRBV29-1 with TRBJ2-2; TRBD1 aligns across 8 bases. From germline, CDR1 is SQVTM and CDR2 ANQGSEA. The J segment lost 6 bases and the V segment lost 7 bases, leaving 13 bases of the junction unmatched. CDR3 length equals 15 residues. The CDR3 spells CSAATGVGSSGELFF. CDR3 DNA sequence: TGCAGCGCCGCGACAGGGGTAGGGTCCTCCGGGGAGCTGTTTTTT.

This clonotype ranks as medium-sized. The genes are TRBV19 and TRBJ1-2; D unclear. Germline CDR1 is LNHDA and CDR2 is SQIVND (reference sequence). This CDR3 spans 15 amino acids. With 3 bases removed from V and 2 bases from J, the gap between germline ends came to 13 bases. The DNA of the CDR3 is TGTGCCAGTAGTATGGACCCCGGTGTGAACTATGGCTACACCTTC. It is translated as CASSMDPGVNYGYTF.

This clonotype is termed medium-sized (0.01 to 0.1%). V gene TRBV6-1 combines with J gene TRBJ2-5; 11 bases agree with TRBD1. CDR1 and CDR2 (germline): MNHNS, SASEGT. This CDR3 contains 16 residues. The ends lost 5 bases at V and 4 bases at J; junction bases unmatched: 9. This chain's CDR3 is CASSRIGGTGGETQYF. CDR3 coding DNA: TGTGCCAGCAGTAGAATCGGAGGGACAGGGGGAGAGACCCAGTACTTC.

This clonotype was detected many times. CDR3 in DNA: TGCAGTGCTAGTCGGGTCGGCTACAATGAGCAGTTCTTC. This encodes CSASRVGYNEQFF. V is TRBV20-1 and J is TRBJ2-1; D not resolved. V lost 3 bases and J 3 bases, leaving 9 bases between the germline ends. Germline V gene data show CDR1 as DFQATT and CDR2 as SNEGSKA (reference sequence). This CDR3 has 13 residues.

This clonotype qualifies as medium-sized. The chain uses TRBV6-1 and TRBJ1-1; a possible D gene is TRBD1 (6 bases). The CDR3 runs to 17 residues. The germline V and J ends were trimmed by 7 bases and 1 base, with 22 bases remaining between them. The germline gives CDR1 MNHNS, CDR2 SASEGT. The CDR3 loop reads CASTDMRSGAQNTEAFF. For the CDR3, the DNA is TGTGCCAGCACCGATATGCGTTCAGGGGCCCAGAACACTGAAGCTTTCTTT.

This clonotype was seen repeatedly, ten times or more. The CDR3 loop is CASSHRDRNYEQYF. CDR3 DNA sequence: TGTGCCAGCAGCCACCGGGACAGAAATTACGAGCAGTACTTC. V gene TRBV7-9 combines with J gene TRBJ2-7; 7 bases are a match to TRBD1. V gave up 5 bases and J gave up 4 bases; unmatched junction bases: 8. Germline loops: CDR1 SEHNR, CDR2 FQNEAQ (reference sequence). The CDR3 runs to 14 residues. The full variable domain, completed using reference TRBV7-9 and TRBJ2-7, is DTGVSQNPRHKITKRGQNVTFRCDPISEHNRLYWYRQTLGQGPEFLTYFQNEAQLEKSRLLSDRFSAERPKGSFSTLEIQRTEQGDSAMYLCASSHRDRNYEQYFGPGTRLTVT.